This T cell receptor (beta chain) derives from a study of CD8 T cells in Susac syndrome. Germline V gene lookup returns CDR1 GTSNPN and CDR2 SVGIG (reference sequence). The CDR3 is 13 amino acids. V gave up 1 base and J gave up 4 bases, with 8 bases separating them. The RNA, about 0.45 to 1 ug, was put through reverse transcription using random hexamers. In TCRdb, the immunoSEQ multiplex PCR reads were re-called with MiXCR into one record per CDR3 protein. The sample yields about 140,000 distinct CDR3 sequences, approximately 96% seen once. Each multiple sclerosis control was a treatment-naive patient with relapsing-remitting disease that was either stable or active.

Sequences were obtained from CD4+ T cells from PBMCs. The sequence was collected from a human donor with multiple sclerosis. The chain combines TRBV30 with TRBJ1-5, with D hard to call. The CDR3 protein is CAWSGGPNQPQHF. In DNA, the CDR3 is TGTGCCTGGAGTGGCGGACCAAATCAGCCCCAGCATTTT.